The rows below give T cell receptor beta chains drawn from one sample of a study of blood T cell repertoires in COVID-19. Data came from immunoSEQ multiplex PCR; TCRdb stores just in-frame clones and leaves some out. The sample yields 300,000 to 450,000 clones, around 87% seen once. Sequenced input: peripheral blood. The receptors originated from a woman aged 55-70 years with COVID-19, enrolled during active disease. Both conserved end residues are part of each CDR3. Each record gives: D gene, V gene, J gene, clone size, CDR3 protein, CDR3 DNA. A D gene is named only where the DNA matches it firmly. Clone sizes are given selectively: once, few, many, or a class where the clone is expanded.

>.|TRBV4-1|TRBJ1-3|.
CASSQDHIRRQTSGNTIYF
TGCGCCAGCAGCCAAGATCATATCAGAAGACAGACCTCTGGAAACACCATATATTTT
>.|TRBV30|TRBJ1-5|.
CAWTVDSHQPQHF
TGTGCCTGGACCGTCGACAGCCATCAGCCCCAGCATTTT
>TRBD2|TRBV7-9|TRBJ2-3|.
CASSLGRGLLSTDTQYF
TGTGCCAGCAGCTTAGGGCGGGGACTACTAAGCACAGATACGCAGTATTTT
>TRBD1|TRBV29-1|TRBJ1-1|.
CSVKGQGITEAFF
TGCAGCGTCAAAGGACAGGGGATCACTGAAGCTTTCTTT
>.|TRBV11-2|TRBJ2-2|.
CASSLGPFGELFF
TGTGCCAGCAGCTTAGGGCCGTTCGGGGAGCTGTTTTTT
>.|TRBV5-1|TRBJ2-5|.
CASSTQTTQETQYF
TGCGCCAGCAGCACCCAGACAACCCAAGAGACCCAGTACTTC
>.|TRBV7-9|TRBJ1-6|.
CASRDSLSPLHF
TGTGCCAGCAGGGACAGCTTGTCACCCCTCCACTTT
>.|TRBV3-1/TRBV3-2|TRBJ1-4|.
CASSQAPATNEKLFF
TGTGCCAGCAGCCAAGCTCCTGCAACTAATGAAAAACTGTTTTTT
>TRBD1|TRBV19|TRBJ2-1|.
CASSLVPGQEGEQFF
TGTGCCAGTAGTTTAGTACCGGGACAGGAGGGTGAGCAGTTCTTC
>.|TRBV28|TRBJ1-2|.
CASSLRQGSYGYTF
TGTGCCAGCTCCCTGCGCCAGGGTAGCTATGGCTACACCTTC
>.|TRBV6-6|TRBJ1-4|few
CASTAPLNEKLFF
TGTGCCAGCACCGCACCACTCAATGAAAAACTGTTTTTT
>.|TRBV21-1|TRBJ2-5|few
CASSPGGLLQETQYF
TGTGCCAGCAGCCCGGGGGGCCTCCTACAAGAGACCCAGTACTTC
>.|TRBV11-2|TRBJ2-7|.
CASSSGGALSTYEQYF
TGTGCCAGCAGCTCTGGTGGGGCCCTGAGTACCTACGAGCAGTACTTC
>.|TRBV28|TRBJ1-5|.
CASSLGVQPQHF
TGTGCCAGCAGTTTGGGAGTGCAGCCCCAGCATTTT
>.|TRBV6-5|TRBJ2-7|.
CASSPLTSAYEQYF
TGTGCCAGCAGCCCCCTGACTAGTGCCTACGAGCAGTACTTC
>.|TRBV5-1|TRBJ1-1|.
CASSSFFVSDTEAFF
TGCGCCAGCAGCTCGTTCTTCGTTTCCGACACTGAAGCTTTCTTT
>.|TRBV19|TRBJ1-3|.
CASSLGTRSGNTIYF
TGTGCCAGTAGTCTCGGGACACGCTCTGGAAACACCATATATTTT
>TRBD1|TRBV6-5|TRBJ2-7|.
CASSYQGDTSYEQYF
TGTGCCAGCAGTTACCAGGGGGACACCTCCTACGAGCAGTACTTC
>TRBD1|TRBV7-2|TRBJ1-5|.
CASSRDRGNQPQHF
TGTGCCAGCAGTCGGGACAGGGGCAATCAGCCCCAGCATTTT
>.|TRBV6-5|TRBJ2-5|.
CASSNEQGWETQYF
TGTGCCAGCAGTAACGAACAGGGTTGGGAGACCCAGTACTTC
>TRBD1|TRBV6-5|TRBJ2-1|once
CASLHPGGEQFF
TGTGCCAGCCTACACCCAGGGGGTGAGCAGTTCTTC
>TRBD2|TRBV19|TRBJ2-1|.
CASSIIRLGRGDSYNEQFF
TGTGCCAGTAGTATCATCCGGTTAGGGCGGGGGGACTCCTACAATGAGCAGTTCTTC
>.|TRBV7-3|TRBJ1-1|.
CASSLQLNTEAFF
TGTGCCAGCAGCTTACAACTCAACACTGAAGCTTTCTTT
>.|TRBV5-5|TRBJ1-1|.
CASSLAQQGINTEAFF
TGTGCCAGCAGCTTGGCCCAACAGGGTATCAACACTGAAGCTTTCTTT
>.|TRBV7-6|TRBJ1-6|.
CASSVGSEGNSPLHF
TGTGCCAGCAGCGTAGGGTCCGAGGGTAATTCACCCCTCCACTTT
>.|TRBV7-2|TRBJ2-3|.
CASSLDYTSTDTQYF
TGTGCCAGCAGCCTGGACTACACTAGCACAGATACGCAGTATTTT
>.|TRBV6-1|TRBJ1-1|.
CASSEARIEAFF
TGTGCCAGCAGTGAAGCGCGAATTGAGGCTTTCTTT
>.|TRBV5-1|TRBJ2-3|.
CASSPGSGPRPDTQYF
TGCGCCAGCAGCCCGGGTAGCGGCCCCCGACCAGATACGCAGTATTTT
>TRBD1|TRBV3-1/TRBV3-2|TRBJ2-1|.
CASSQEGGQGHNEQFF
TGTGCCAGCAGCCAGGAAGGAGGACAGGGGCACAATGAGCAGTTCTTC
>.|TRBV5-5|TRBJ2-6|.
CASSVGVSGANVLTF
TGTGCCAGCAGCGTGGGCGTCTCTGGGGCCAACGTCCTGACTTTC
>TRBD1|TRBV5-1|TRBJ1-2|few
CASSSGQAQGYGYTF
TGCGCCAGCAGCTCGGGACAGGCCCAGGGCTATGGCTACACCTTC